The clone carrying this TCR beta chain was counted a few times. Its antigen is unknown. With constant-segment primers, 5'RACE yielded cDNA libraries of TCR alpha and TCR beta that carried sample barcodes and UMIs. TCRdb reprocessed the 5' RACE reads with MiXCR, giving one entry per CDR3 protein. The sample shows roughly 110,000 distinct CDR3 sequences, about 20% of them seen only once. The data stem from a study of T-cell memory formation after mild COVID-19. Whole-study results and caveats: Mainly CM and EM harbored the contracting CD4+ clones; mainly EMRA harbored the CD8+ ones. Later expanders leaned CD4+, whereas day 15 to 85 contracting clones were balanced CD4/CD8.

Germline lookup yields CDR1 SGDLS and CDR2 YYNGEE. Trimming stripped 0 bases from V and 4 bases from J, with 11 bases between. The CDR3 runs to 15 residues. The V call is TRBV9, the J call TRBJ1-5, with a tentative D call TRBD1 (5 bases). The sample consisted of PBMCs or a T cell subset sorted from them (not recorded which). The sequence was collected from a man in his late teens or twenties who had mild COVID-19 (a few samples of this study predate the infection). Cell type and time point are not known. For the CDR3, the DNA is TGTGCCAGCAGCGTAGACGGGGGGACTAATCAGCCCCAGCATTTT. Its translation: CASSVDGGTNQPQHF.